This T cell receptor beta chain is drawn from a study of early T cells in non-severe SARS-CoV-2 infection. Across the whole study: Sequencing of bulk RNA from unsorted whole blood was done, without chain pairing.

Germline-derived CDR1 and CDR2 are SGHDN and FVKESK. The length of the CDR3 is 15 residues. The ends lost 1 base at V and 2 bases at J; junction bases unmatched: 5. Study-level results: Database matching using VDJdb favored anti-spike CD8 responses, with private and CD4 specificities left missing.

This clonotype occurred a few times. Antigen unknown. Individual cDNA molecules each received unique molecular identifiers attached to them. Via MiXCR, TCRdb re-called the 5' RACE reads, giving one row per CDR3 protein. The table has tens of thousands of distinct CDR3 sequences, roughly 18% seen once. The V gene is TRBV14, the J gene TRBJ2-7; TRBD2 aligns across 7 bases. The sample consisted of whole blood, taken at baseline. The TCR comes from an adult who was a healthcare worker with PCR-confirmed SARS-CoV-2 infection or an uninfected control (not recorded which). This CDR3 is CASSQVFGTTYEQYF. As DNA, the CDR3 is TGTGCCAGCAGCCAAGTGTTCGGGACTACCTACGAGCAGTACTTC.